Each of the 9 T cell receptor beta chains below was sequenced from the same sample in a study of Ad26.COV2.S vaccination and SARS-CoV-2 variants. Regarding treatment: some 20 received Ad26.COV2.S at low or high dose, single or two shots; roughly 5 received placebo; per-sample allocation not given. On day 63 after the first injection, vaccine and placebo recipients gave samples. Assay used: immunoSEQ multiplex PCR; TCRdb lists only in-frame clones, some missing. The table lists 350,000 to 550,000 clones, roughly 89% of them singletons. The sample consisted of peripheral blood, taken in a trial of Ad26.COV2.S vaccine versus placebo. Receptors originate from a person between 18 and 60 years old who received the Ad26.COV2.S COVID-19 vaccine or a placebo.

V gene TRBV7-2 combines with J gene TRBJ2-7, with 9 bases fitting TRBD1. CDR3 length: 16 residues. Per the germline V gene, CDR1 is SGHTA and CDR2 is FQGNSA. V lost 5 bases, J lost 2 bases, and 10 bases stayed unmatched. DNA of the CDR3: TGTGCCAGCAGCACAGGGGGCGGGGGAGCACCCTACGAGCAGTACGTC. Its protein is CASSTGGGGAPYEQYV.

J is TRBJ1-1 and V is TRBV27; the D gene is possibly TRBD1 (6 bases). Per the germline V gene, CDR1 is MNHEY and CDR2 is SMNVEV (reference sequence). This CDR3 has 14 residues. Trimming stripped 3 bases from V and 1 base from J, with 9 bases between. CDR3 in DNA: TGTGCCAGCAGTTTGTCAGGGGCGAACACTGAAGCTTTCTTT. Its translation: CASSLSGANTEAFF.

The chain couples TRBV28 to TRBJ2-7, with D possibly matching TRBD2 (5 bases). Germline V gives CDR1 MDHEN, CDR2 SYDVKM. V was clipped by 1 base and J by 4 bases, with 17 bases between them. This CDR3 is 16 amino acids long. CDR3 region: CASSLSSGHRRYEQYF. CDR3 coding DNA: TGTGCCAGCAGTTTATCCTCGGGCCACCGGAGGTACGAGCAGTACTTC.

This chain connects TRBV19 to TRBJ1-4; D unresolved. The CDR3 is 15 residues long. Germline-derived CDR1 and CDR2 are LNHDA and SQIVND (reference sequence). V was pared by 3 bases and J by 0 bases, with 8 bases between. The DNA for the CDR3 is TGTGCCAGTAGTATTTATGCAGCAACTAATGAAAAACTGTTTTTT. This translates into CASSIYAATNEKLFF. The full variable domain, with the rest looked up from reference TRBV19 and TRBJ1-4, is DGGITQSPKYLFRKEGQNVTLSCEQNLNHDAMYWYRQDPGQGLRLIYYSQIVNDFQKGDIAEGYSVSREKKESFPLTVTSAQKNPTAFYLCASSIYAATNEKLFFGSGTQLSVL.

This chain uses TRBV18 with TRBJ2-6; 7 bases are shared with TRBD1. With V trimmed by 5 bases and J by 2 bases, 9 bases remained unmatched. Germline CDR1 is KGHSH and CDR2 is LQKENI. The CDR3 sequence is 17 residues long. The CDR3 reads CASSKTGSRAGANVLTF. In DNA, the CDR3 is TGTGCCAGCTCAAAGACAGGGTCGCGGGCTGGGGCCAACGTCCTGACTTTC.

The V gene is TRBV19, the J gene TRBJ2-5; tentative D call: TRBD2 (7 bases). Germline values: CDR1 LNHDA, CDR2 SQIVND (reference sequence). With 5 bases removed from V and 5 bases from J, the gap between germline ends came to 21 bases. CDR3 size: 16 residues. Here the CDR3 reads CASSPGTVWGGETQYF. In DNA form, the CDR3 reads TGTGCCAGTAGTCCCGGGACTGTTTGGGGGGGCGAGACCCAGTACTTC.

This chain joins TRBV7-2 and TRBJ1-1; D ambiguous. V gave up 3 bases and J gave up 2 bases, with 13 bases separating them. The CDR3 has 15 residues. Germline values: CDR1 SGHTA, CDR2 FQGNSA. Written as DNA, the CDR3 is TGTGCCAGCAGCTTGGAGGCCGGAACTAACACTGAAGCTTTCTTT. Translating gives CASSLEAGTNTEAFF.

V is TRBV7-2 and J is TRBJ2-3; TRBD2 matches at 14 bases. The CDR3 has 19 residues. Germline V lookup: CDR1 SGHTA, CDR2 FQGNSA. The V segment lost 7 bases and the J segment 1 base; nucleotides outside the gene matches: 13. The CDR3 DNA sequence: TGTGCCAGCACCCGACTCGGACTAGCGGGAGGATATGGCACAGATACGCAGTATTTT. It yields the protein CASTRLGLAGGYGTDTQYF.

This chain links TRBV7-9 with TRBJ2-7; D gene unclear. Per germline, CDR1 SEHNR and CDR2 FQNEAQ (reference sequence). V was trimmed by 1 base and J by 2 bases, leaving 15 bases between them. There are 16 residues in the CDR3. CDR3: CASSLGANPGAYEQYF. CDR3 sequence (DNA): TGTGCCAGCAGCTTAGGGGCTAACCCGGGCGCCTACGAGCAGTACTTC.